This record covers a single T cell receptor (beta chain). Unmatched junction bases numbered 4, after V lost 2 bases and J lost 0 bases. The CDR3 has 16 amino acids. In germline, CDR1 is WSHSY, CDR2 SAAADI. Clones were sequenced by immunoSEQ multiplex PCR, and TCRdb holds only the in-frame ones, with some missing. Among 200,000 to 250,000 clones listed, about nine tenths were seen once. The sample is drawn from a study of blood T cell repertoires in COVID-19. Study-level information: Acute and convalescent COVID-19 samples came from the United States, Italy and Spain. Sources were T cells, B-cell-depleted T cells, or PBMCs; the material itself was cDNA or gDNA.

Assignment of participants to cohorts was predicated upon participant-reported clinical history. Sequencing input: PBMCs or T cells enriched from blood (not recorded which). The origin of this receptor is a middle-aged woman with acute COVID-19. The chain combines TRBV10-2 with TRBJ1-2, with 9 bases that match TRBD1. For the CDR3, the DNA is TGCGCCAGCAGTGAGGGGACAGGGACGACTAACTATGGCTACACCTTC. Its translation is CASSEGTGTTNYGYTF.